This TCR beta chain was sequenced for a study of cytotoxic CD8 clonotypes in ibrutinib-treated CLL. Study-level points and caveats: Patients with sustained remission and those progressing were sampled at differing times. Starting clonality was above that of age-matched healthy donors and tracked circulating CD8+ T-cell counts.

Remarks on this clone: Its target is unknown.

V lost 3 bases, J lost 2 bases, and 10 bases stayed unmatched. CDR1 and CDR2 (germline): SGHDT, YYEEEE. The CDR3 contains 16 residues. Clones were read by immunoSEQ multiplex PCR, and TCRdb kept only the in-frame ones, dropping some. The top ten clones hold under 2.5% of a sample with 150,000 to 200,000 clones, roughly 77% of them seen once. This TCR was sampled from a human donor with chronic lymphocytic leukemia. The rearrangement uses TRBV5-6 and TRBJ1-2; 7 nucleotides match TRBD1. This specimen was PBMCs, taken after 12 months of ibrutinib treatment. The CDR3 here is CASSSTLTGANYGYTF. CDR3 nucleotides: TGTGCCAGCAGCTCCACCCTTACAGGGGCGAACTATGGCTACACCTTC. Variable domain in full (rest from reference TRBV5-6 and TRBJ1-2): DAGVTQSPTHLIKTRGQQVTLRCSPKSGHDTVSWYQQALGQGPQFIFQYYEEEERQRGNFPDRFSGHQFPNYSSELNVNALLLGDSALYLCASSSTLTGANYGYTFGSGTRLTVV.